This T cell receptor beta chain originates from a study of T cell repertoires in cytomegalovirus infection. Overall study context: In the study, CMV epitopes included recently identified HLA-C-restricted and well-studied HLA-B-restricted ones. Through public TCR beta signatures, both CMV infection and matching HLA type were indicated.

On this clonotype itself: Its cognate antigen is unknown.

Trimming left V 2 bases short and J 7 bases short, with 8 bases between. The CDR3 is 12 residues long. Germline V lookup: CDR1 SGHAT, CDR2 FQNNGV. Regarding the study as a whole: Cumulative frequency of public TCR beta families picked out carriers of CMV plus the relevant HLA. Ex vivo responses were dominated by HLA-C-restricted CMV-specific TCR beta clonotypes.

MiXCR was run by TCRdb on the reads, yielding one entry per CDR3 protein. This sample has about 74,000 distinct CDR3 sequences, with under 30% found just once. The chain has TRBV11-2 and TRBJ1-1, with D unclear. The source material was CD8+ T cells from cultured PBMCs, sampled from culture after CMV antigen stimulation. This TCR was sampled from a human donor in good health (CMV status not recorded). Some clones in this sample may be carry-over from other donors' samples. The CDR3 sequence is CASSLTADEAFF. In DNA, the CDR3 is TGTGCCAGCAGCTTAACGGCAGATGAAGCTTTCTTT.